This TCR beta chain was recovered during a study of radiotherapy plus CTLA-4 blockade in lung cancer. The wider study: Patients showed objective responses in under 20% of cases, and disease control was achieved by 31%.

Sequencing was performed with immunoSEQ multiplex PCR; in TCRdb, only in-frame clones are kept and a portion is missing. The sample includes about 66,000 clones, around 83% seen only once; the top ten take about 4.2%. Study-wide points: Once radiotherapy plus ipilimumab had been given, TCR clones derived from tumor expanded in blood. Early clonal dynamics of blood T cells, together with interferon-beta, were reported as the best response predictor.

Enrolled patients, whose metastatic non-small-cell lung cancer was chemo-refractory, received focal radiation plus CTLA-4 blockade with ipilimumab. Turning to this clone: As yet, its antigen is unknown.

Germline CDR1 is SGHNT and CDR2 is YYREEE (reference sequence). This CDR3 spans 15 amino acids. The V gene is TRBV5-4, the J gene TRBJ2-5; possibly TRBD1 for D (6 bases). The closer fit of TRBJ2-7 to the DNA end suggests the J call may be wrong. This sequence originates from a human donor with non-small cell lung cancer who had a partial response to radiotherapy plus ipilimumab. Sequencing was performed on peripheral blood, taken from a patient treated with radiotherapy plus ipilimumab. CDR3 coding DNA: TGTGCCAGCAGCTTGTATGGCAGGGACAAGAACGAGCAGTACTTC. This translates into CASSLYGRDKNEQYF.